This T cell receptor (beta chain) was identified during a study of cytomegalovirus exposure and HLA in healthy donors. This clone occurred once. Its matching antigen is unknown. Study-level points and caveats: There were some public TCRs occurring in many donors, but most TCR sequences were rare.

Germline V CDR1 and CDR2: LNHDA, SQIVND (reference sequence). With V trimmed by 6 bases and J by 5 bases, 5 bases remained unmatched. This CDR3 comprises 13 residues. Primers for the PCR totalled 60 Vbeta and 13 Jbeta. Data came from immunoSEQ multiplex PCR; TCRdb stores just in-frame clones and leaves some out. In the table there are 120,000 or so clones, approximately 80% of which are singletons. The sample taken for sequencing was PBMCs. This chain joins TRBV19 and TRBJ2-7, with 9 positions matching TRBD1. This TCR came from a woman between 40 and 50 years old in good health and CMV-seronegative. Here the CDR3 reads CASSRQGGHEQYF. Here the CDR3 DNA reads TGTGCCAGTAGCCGACAGGGGGGCCACGAGCAGTACTTC.